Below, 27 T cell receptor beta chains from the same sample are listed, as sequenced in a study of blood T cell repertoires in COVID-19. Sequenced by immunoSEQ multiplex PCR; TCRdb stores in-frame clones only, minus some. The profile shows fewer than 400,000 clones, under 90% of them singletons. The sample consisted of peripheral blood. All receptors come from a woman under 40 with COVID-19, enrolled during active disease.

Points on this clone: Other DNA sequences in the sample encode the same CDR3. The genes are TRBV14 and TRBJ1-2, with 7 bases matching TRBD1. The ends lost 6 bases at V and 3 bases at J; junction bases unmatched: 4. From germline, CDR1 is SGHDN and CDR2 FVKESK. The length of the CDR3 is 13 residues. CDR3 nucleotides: TGTGCCAGCAGTCCCGGGACAGACTATGGCTACACCTTC. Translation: CASSPGTDYGYTF.

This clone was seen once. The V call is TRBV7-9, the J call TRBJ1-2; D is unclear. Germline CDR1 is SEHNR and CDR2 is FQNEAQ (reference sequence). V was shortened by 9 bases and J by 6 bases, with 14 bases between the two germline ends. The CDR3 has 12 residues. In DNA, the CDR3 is TGTGCCAGTTCCCGCGACTATGATGGCTACACCTTC. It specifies CASSRDYDGYTF.

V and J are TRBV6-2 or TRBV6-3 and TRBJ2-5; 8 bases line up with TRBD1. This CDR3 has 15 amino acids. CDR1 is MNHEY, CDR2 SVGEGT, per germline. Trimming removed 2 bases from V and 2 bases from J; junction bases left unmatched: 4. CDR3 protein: CASSYPGQGQETQYF. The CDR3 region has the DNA TGTGCCAGCAGTTACCCCGGACAGGGACAAGAGACCCAGTACTTC.

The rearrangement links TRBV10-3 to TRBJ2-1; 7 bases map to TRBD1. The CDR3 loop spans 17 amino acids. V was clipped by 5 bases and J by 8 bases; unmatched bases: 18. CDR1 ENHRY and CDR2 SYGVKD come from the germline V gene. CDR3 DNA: TGTGCCATCAGTAGAGACAGGGCGCTAGGTGTGGGGGATGAGCAGTTCTTC. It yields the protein CAISRDRALGVGDEQFF.

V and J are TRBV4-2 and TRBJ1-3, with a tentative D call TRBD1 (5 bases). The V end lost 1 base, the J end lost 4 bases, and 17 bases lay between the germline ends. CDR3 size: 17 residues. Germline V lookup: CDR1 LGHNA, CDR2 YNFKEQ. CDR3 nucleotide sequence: TGTGCCAGCAGCCAAGGCCCCTTAGGAGGGGCAGGAAACACCATATATTTT. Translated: CASSQGPLGGAGNTIYF.

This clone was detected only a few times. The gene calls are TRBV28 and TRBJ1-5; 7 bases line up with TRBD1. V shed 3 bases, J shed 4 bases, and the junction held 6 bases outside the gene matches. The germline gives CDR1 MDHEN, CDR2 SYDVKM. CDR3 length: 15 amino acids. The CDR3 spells CASSFEGAGNQPQHF. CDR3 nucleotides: TGTGCCAGCAGTTTTGAGGGGGCAGGTAATCAGCCCCAGCATTTT.

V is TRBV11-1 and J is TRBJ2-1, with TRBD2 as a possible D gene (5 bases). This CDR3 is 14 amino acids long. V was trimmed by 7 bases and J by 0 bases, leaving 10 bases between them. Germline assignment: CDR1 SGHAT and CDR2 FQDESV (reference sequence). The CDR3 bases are TGTGCCAGCAAGCCAAGCGGCTCCTACAATGAGCAGTTCTTC. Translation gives CASKPSGSYNEQFF. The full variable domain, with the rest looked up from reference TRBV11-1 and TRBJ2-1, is EAEVAQSPRYKITEKSQAVAFWCDPISGHATLYWYRQILGQGPELLVQFQDESVVDDSQLPKDRFSAERLKGVDSTLKIQPAELGDSAMYLCASKPSGSYNEQFFGPGTRLTVL.

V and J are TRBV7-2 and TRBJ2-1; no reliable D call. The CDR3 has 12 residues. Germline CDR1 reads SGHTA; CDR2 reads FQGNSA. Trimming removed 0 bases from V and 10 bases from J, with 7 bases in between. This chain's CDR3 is CASSLAVVEQFF. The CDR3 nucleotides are TGTGCCAGCAGCTTAGCTGTCGTGGAGCAGTTCTTC. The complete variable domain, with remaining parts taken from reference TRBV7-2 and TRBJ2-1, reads GAGVSQSPSNKVTEKGKDVELRCDPISGHTALYWYRQSLGQGLEFLIYFQGNSAPDKSGLPSDRFSAERTGGSVSTLTIQRTQQEDSAVYLCASSLAVVEQFFGPGTRLTVL.

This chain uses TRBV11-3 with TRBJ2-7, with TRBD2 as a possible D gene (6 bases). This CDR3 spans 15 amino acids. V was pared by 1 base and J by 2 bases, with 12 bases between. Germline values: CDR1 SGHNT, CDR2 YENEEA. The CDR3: CASSLGGLGAYEQYF. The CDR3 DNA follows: TGTGCCAGCAGCTTAGGGGGACTGGGAGCCTACGAGCAGTACTTC.

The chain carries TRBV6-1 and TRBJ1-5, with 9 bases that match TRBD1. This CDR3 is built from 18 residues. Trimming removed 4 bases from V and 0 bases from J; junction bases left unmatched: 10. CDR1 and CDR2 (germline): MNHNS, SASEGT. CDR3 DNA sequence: TGTGCCAGCAGTGTGGGACAGGGTGGCCCTTATAGCAATCAGCCCCAGCATTTT. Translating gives CASSVGQGGPYSNQPQHF.

CDR3 residues: CASSPNSGGNRGEQYF. DNA for the CDR3: TGTGCCAGCAGCCCAAATAGCGGGGGAAATAGGGGCGAGCAGTACTTC. V gene TRBV7-2 combines with J gene TRBJ2-7; 9 bases map to TRBD2. V was pared by 5 bases and J by 6 bases, with 14 bases of the junction left unmatched. The germline gives CDR1 SGHTA, CDR2 FQGNSA. This CDR3 has 16 amino acids.

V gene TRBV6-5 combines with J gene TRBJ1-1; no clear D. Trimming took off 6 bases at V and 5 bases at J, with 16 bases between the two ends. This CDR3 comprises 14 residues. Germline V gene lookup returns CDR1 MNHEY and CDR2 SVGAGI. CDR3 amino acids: CASRPPGRGTEAFF. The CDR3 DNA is TGTGCCAGCAGGCCCCCCGGACGAGGGACTGAAGCTTTCTTT.

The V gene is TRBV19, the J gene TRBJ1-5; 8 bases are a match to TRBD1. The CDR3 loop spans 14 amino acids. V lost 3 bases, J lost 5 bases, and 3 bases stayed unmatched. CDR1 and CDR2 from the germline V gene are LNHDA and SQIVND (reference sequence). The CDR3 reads CASSMTGDYQPQHF. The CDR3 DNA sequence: TGTGCCAGTAGTATGACAGGGGACTATCAGCCCCAGCATTTT.

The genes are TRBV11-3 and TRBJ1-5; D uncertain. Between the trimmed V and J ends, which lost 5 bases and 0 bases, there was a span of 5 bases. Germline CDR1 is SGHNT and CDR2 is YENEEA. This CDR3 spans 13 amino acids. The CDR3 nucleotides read TGTGCCAGCAGCGTCCATAGCAATCAGCCCCAGCATTTT. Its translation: CASSVHSNQPQHF.

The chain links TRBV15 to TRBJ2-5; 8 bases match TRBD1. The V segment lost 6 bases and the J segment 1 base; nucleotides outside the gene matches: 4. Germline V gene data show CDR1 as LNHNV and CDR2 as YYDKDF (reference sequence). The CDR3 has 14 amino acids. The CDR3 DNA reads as TGTGCCACCAGGGATGGACAGGGCCAAGAGACCCAGTACTTC. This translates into CATRDGQGQETQYF.

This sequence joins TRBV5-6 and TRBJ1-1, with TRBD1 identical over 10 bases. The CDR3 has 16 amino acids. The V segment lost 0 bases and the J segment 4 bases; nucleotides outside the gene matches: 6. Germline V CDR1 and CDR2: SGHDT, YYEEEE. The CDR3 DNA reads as TGTGCCAGCAGCTTGGGACAGGGGGCTTATGGCACTGAAGCTTTCTTT. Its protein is CASSLGQGAYGTEAFF. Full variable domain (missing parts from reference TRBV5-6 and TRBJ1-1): DAGVTQSPTHLIKTRGQQVTLRCSPKSGHDTVSWYQQALGQGPQFIFQYYEEEERQRGNFPDRFSGHQFPNYSSELNVNALLLGDSALYLCASSLGQGAYGTEAFFGQGTRLTVV.

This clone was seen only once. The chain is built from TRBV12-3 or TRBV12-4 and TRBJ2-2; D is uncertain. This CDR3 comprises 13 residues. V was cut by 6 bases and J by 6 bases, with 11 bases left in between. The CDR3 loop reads CASRPVGPGELFF. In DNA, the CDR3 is TGTGCCAGCAGGCCCGTTGGGCCCGGGGAGCTGTTTTTT.

CDR3 sequence reads: CAISEGRGAADTQYF. The CDR3 nucleotides are TGTGCCATCAGTGAGGGGAGGGGGGCCGCAGATACGCAGTATTTT. The genes are TRBV10-3 and TRBJ2-3; tentatively, D is TRBD2 (7 bases). Trimming took 2 bases from V and 4 from J, leaving 13 bases between them. This CDR3 contains 15 residues. The germline CDR1 and CDR2 sequences are ENHRY and SYGVKD.

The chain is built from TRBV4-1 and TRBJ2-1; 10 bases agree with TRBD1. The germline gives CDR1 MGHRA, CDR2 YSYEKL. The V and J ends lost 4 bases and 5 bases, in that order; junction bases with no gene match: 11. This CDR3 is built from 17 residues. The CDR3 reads CASSRSGGTGVDNEQFF. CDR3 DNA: TGCGCCAGCAGCCGCTCGGGCGGGACAGGGGTTGACAATGAGCAGTTCTTC.

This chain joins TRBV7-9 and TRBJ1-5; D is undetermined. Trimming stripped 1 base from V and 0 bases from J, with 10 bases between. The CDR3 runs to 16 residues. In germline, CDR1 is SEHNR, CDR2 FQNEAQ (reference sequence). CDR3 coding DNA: TGTGCCAGCAGCTTAGAGGGCGGGGATAGCAATCAGCCCCAGCATTTT. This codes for CASSLEGGDSNQPQHF.

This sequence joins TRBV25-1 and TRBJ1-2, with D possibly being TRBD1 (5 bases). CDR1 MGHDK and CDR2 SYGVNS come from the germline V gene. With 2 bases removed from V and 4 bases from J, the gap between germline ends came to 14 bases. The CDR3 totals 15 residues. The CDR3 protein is CASSEQTETRYGYTF. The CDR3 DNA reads TGTGCCAGCAGTGAACAGACAGAAACCCGCTATGGCTACACCTTC.

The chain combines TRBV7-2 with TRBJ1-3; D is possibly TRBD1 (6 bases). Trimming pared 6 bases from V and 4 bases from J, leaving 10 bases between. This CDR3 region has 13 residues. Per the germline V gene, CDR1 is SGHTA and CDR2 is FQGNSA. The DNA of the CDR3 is TGTGCCAGCAGTCTCGGACAGGGAAACACCATATATTTT. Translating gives CASSLGQGNTIYF.

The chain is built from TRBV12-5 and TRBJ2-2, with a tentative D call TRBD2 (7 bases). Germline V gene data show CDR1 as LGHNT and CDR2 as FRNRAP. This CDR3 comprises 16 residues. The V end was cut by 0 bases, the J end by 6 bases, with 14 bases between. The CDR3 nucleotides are TGTGCTAGTGGTTTGGTTGTGGGGGGGCCATCCGGGGAGCTGTTTTTT. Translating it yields CASGLVVGGPSGELFF. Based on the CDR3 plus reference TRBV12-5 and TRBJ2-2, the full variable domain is DARVTQTPRHKVTEMGQEVTMRCQPILGHNTVFWYRQTMMQGLELLAYFRNRAPLDDSGMPKDRFSAEMPDATLATLKIQPSEPRDSAVYFCASGLVVGGPSGELFFGEGSRLTVL.

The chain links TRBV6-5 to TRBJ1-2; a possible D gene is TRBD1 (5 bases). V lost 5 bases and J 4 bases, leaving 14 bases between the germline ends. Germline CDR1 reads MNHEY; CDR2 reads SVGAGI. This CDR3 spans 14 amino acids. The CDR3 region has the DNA TGTGCCAGCAGTACCCGACTGGGGGGCTATGGCTACACCTTC. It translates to CASSTRLGGYGYTF.

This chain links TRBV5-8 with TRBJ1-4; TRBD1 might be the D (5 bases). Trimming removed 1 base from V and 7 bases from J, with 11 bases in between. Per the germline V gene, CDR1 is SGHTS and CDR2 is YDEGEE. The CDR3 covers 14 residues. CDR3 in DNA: TGTGCCAGCAGCTTGATAACGGGGGGTGAAAAACTGTTTTTT. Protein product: CASSLITGGEKLFF.

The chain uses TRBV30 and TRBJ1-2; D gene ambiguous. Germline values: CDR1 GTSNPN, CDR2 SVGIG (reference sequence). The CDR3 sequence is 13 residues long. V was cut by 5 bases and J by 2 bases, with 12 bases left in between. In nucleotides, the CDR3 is TGTGCCTGGGACTGGGGAGGAAACTATGGCTACACCTTC. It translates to CAWDWGGNYGYTF. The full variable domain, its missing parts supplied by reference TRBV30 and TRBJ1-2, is SQTIHQWPATLVQPVGSPLSLECTVEGTSNPNLYWYRQAAGRGLQLLFYSVGIGQISSEVPQNLSASRPQDRQFILSSKKLLLSDSGFYLCAWDWGGNYGYTFGSGTRLTVV.

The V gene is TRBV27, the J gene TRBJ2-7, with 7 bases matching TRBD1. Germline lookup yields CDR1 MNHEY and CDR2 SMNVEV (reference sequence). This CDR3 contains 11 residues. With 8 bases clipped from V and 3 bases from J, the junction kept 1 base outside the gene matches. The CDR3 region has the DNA TGTGCCAGCGGACAGGTCTACGAGCAGTACTTC. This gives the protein CASGQVYEQYF.